A selection of T cell receptor beta chains follows, all from one sample in a study of cytomegalovirus exposure and HLA in healthy donors. Libraries were prepared by immunoSEQ multiplex PCR; TCRdb keeps only in-frame clonotypes and omits some of them. Of 65,000 to 100,000 clones in the sample, roughly 74% were seen once. Source material: PBMCs. The receptors originated from a man aged 40-50 years in good health and CMV-seronegative. Each CDR3 is given with its conserved first and last residue. The D gene is left open where the match is weak. Clone size is given for some rows only: seen once, a few or many times, or a class if the clone is expanded.

CDR3 DNA | CDR3 protein | clone size | J gene | D gene | V gene
TGTGCCAGCAGTGATGACAGCTACGAGCAGTACTTC | CASSDDSYEQYF | - | TRBJ2-7 | - | TRBV2
TGTGCCATCCAGGGGCAGTTCGCGCAGCCCCAGCATTTT | CAIQGQFAQPQHF | - | TRBJ1-5 | - | TRBV28
TGTGCCAGCAGCTTCCGACTAGCGGGGGGCTACAATGAGCAGTTCTTC | CASSFRLAGGYNEQFF | - | TRBJ2-1 | TRBD2 | TRBV5-6
TGCAGCGCTGGGGCGTCTCAGGGCGGTTCGTCTGAAGCTTTCTTT | CSAGASQGGSSEAFF | few | TRBJ1-1 | - | TRBV29-1
TGCGCCAGCAGGGAGGGGTCTGAGCGCACTGAAGCTTTCTTT | CASREGSERTEAFF | - | TRBJ1-1 | - | TRBV5-1
TGTGCCAGCAGTTCGACTTATGGCTACACCTTC | CASSSTYGYTF | - | TRBJ1-2 | - | TRBV28
TGTGCCAGCAGCTTGGCAGCTGGTGGACTTAACTATGGCTACACCTTC | CASSLAAGGLNYGYTF | - | TRBJ1-2 | - | TRBV5-4
TGCAGCGTTGAGGTCGGGGGGGACTACGAGCAGTACTTC | CSVEVGGDYEQYF | once | TRBJ2-7 | TRBD2 | TRBV29-1
TGTGCCAGTGGGGGGGGGACTAGGCACTATGGCTACACCTTC | CASGGGTRHYGYTF | - | TRBJ1-2 | - | TRBV6-1
TGCGCCAGCAGCTTGTCAGGGGCGAGGGGCTACACCTTC | CASSLSGARGYTF | - | TRBJ1-2 | - | TRBV5-1
TGTGCCAGCAGGGAAGGGGTGGAGACCCAGTACTTC | CASREGVETQYF | once | TRBJ2-5 | - | TRBV27
TGTGCCAGCAGTGATACAGGAAACTATGGCTACACCTTC | CASSDTGNYGYTF | - | TRBJ1-2 | - | TRBV6-1
TGTGCCAGCAGCGTTCGACTAGCGGGGGGTGACAATGAGCAGTTCTTC | CASSVRLAGGDNEQFF | few | TRBJ2-1 | TRBD2 | TRBV11-2
TGTGCCAGCACTAGCGGGAGTAACACCGGGGAGCTGTTTTTT | CASTSGSNTGELFF | once | TRBJ2-2 | TRBD2 | TRBV19
TGTGCCAGCAGCTTGGGACTAGCGGGGGTAATCTACAATGAGCAGTTCTTC | CASSLGLAGVIYNEQFF | few | TRBJ2-1 | TRBD2 | TRBV5-6
TGCGCCAGCAGCTTGTATCCGGGTAGCAATCAGCCCCAGCATTTT | CASSLYPGSNQPQHF | - | TRBJ1-5 | - | TRBV5-1
TGTGCCAGCAGCGGGTTAGGGGCATTTGAAGCTTTCTTT | CASSGLGAFEAFF | - | TRBJ1-1 | - | TRBV14
TGTGCCAGCAGAAACATAGGAGGGTTTGGGAATGAGCAGTTCTTC | CASRNIGGFGNEQFF | few | TRBJ2-1 | - | TRBV11-2
TGTGCCAGCAGAAGGCGGGGTCAGCCCCAGCATTTT | CASRRRGQPQHF | - | TRBJ1-5 | - | TRBV28
TGTGCCAGCAGCTTAGCGTCGACCGGGACAGATTACTTC | CASSLASTGTDYF | - | TRBJ2-7 | TRBD1 | TRBV7-8
TGCGCCAGCAGCTTGACGGGCAGGGGCAACACTGAAGCTTTCTTT | CASSLTGRGNTEAFF | - | TRBJ1-1 | - | TRBV5-1
TGTGCCAGCAGCTTGGGGAAAGTGGTGCTAGCTGAAAAACTGTTTTTT | CASSLGKVVLAEKLFF | once | TRBJ1-4 | - | TRBV7-9
TGCGCCAGCAGCTTGGCTCGGCAAGAGACCCAGTACTTC | CASSLARQETQYF | - | TRBJ2-5 | - | TRBV5-1